This T cell receptor (beta chain) came from a study of T cell changes during pregnancy in multiple sclerosis. Method: immunoSEQ multiplex PCR; TCRdb's copy keeps in-frame clones and lacks some. The table includes approximately 39,000 clones, nearly 90% detected once. The germline V gene encodes CDR1 KGHSH and CDR2 LQKENI. This CDR3 is 13 amino acids long. V lost 5 bases and J lost 8; bases outside the gene matches: 5. The sample in question was CD4+ T cells from peripheral blood mononuclear cells, obtained in the second trimester of pregnancy. The V and J genes are TRBV18 and TRBJ2-1; 8 bases are shared with TRBD1. The sequence was obtained from a female donor with multiple sclerosis, enrolled in a pregnancy study. The CDR3 here is CASSLTTGDEQFF. The CDR3 DNA follows: TGTGCCAGCTCATTAACGACAGGGGATGAGCAGTTCTTC. Supplemented by reference TRBV18 and TRBJ2-1, the full variable domain reads NAGVMQNPRHLVRRRGQEARLRCSPMKGHSHVYWYRQLPEEGLKFMVYLQKENIIDESGMPKERFSAEFPKEGPSILRIQQVVRGDSAAYFCASSLTTGDEQFFGPGTRLTVL.